This T cell receptor (beta chain) was observed in a study of blood T cell repertoires in COVID-19. The V end was cut by 0 bases, the J end by 2 bases, with 4 bases between. The CDR3 runs 13 residues. The germline gives CDR1 MNHNY, CDR2 SVGAGI (reference sequence). Only in-frame clones appear in the TCRdb table, and some are missing; sequencing was by immunoSEQ multiplex PCR. The sample has 240,000 or so clones; 87% are singletons. The sequence was collected from a man aged 55 to 70 who had recovered from COVID-19. Source material: peripheral blood. V and J are TRBV6-6 and TRBJ2-5, with D uncertain. This CDR3 is CASSYSPQETQYF. CDR3 in DNA: TGTGCCAGCAGTTACTCCCCACAAGAGACCCAGTACTTC.